The 5 T cell receptor beta chains listed next were all sequenced from one sample in a study of cytomegalovirus exposure and HLA in healthy donors. The PCR used 60 Vbeta and 13 Jbeta primers. The repertoire was sequenced with immunoSEQ multiplex PCR; TCRdb's copy has only in-frame clones and lacks some. Here the sample spans about 150,000 clones, about three quarters being singletons. What was sequenced was PBMCs. The source is a man aged 40-55 years in good health and CMV-seropositive.

The chain combines TRBV7-8 with TRBJ1-4; D not resolved. This CDR3 has 16 amino acids. Germline assignment: CDR1 SGHVS and CDR2 FQNEAQ. V was shortened by 2 bases and J by 5 bases, with 15 bases between the two germline ends. The CDR3 loop reads CASSLLIARGNEKLFF. In DNA, the CDR3 is TGTGCCAGCAGCTTATTAATCGCGCGCGGAAATGAAAAACTGTTTTTT.

This clone was observed once. V is TRBV5-6 and J is TRBJ2-7, with TRBD1 matching over 8 bases. J lost 0 bases, V lost 3 bases, and 5 bases had no gene match. This CDR3 region has 15 residues. Per the germline V gene, CDR1 is SGHDT and CDR2 is YYEEEE. The CDR3, as DNA: TGTGCCAGCAGCTGGAACAGGGGGAGCTCCTACGAGCAGTACTTC. Translated: CASSWNRGSSYEQYF.

CDR3 sequence: CSVGGTGGPFF. The CDR3 region has the DNA TGCAGCGTTGGAGGGACAGGGGGGCCGTTCTTC. The chain is built from TRBV29-1 and TRBJ2-1; 11 bases match TRBD1. The germline V gene encodes CDR1 SQVTM and CDR2 ANQGSEA. Trimming cost V 4 bases and J 15 bases; bases outside gene matches: 5. This CDR3 spans 11 amino acids.

The chain combines TRBV29-1 with TRBJ2-1, with 8 bases lining up with TRBD2. The J segment lost 4 bases and the V segment lost 3 bases, leaving 5 bases of the junction unmatched. In germline, CDR1 is SQVTM, CDR2 ANQGSEA. The CDR3 covers 14 residues. The CDR3 here is CSVDPAGAYNEQFF. Here the CDR3 DNA reads TGCAGCGTTGACCCAGCGGGGGCTTACAATGAGCAGTTCTTC.

The chain is built from TRBV18 and TRBJ2-3; 7 bases are shared with TRBD1. Trimming removed 2 bases from V and 2 bases from J; junction bases left unmatched: 7. In germline, CDR1 is KGHSH, CDR2 LQKENI. CDR3 length equals 16 residues. CDR3 sequence reads: CASSPTGTVNTDTQYF. DNA for the CDR3: TGTGCCAGCTCACCAACCGGGACAGTGAACACAGATACGCAGTATTTT.